One and the same sample provided the 6 T cell receptor beta chains below, sequenced in a study of beta chain bispecific antibodies for T cell cancers. The study, taken as a whole, reports: Normal T cells contributed less of the targeted TRBV signal than the leukemia cells did.

For these TCRs, the target antigens are not known. T cells were expanded from blood mononuclear cells for about 3 days with anti-CD3 OKT3 or CD3/CD28 beads. TCRdb itself ran the 5' RACE reads through MiXCR, one entry per CDR3 protein. There are approximately 15,000 distinct CDR3 sequences in the sample; around 2.1% occur only once, and less than 8.5% lies in the top ten. Sequences were obtained from healthy donor T cells cultured with leukemia cells. These receptors were taken from a human donor in good health. Some clones in this sample may be carry-over from other donors' samples.

This clonotype came up many times. The CDR3 loop is CASQGVDEQFF. In DNA form, the CDR3 reads TGTGCCAGCCAGGGGGTGGATGAGCAGTTCTTC. The chain combines TRBV14 with TRBJ2-1; 7 nucleotides match TRBD1. V shed 8 bases, J shed 8 bases, and the junction held 3 bases outside the gene matches. This CDR3 is 11 amino acids long. Germline V CDR1 and CDR2: SGHDN, FVKESK.

At least ten counts were recorded for this clonotype. The gene calls are TRBV7-8 and TRBJ2-5; 7 bases match TRBD1. V was pared by 5 bases and J by 2 bases, with 8 bases of the junction left unmatched. CDR1 is SGHVS and CDR2 is FQNEAQ in the germline V gene. This CDR3 is 15 amino acids long. CDR3 nucleotides: TGTGCCAGCAGCCCTCAGAGGGGGCGGCAAGAGACCCAGTACTTC. This encodes CASSPQRGRQETQYF. Complete variable domain (other parts from reference TRBV7-8 and TRBJ2-5): GAGVSQSPRYKVAKRGQDVALRCDPISGHVSLFWYQQALGQGPEFLTYFQNEAQLDKSGLPSDRFFAERPEGSVSTLKIQRTQQEDSAVYLCASSPQRGRQETQYFGPGTRLLVL.

This clonotype was recorded many times. This chain uses TRBV2 with TRBJ2-5; a weak D match, TRBD1 (7 bases). Trimming took 3 bases from V and 4 from J, leaving 15 bases between them. This CDR3 contains 15 residues. Germline V gene data show CDR1 as SNHLY and CDR2 as FYNNEI. CDR3 loop: CASSEEGARRETQYF. CDR3 DNA: TGTGCCAGCAGTGAGGAGGGGGCGCGACGAGAGACCCAGTACTTC. Looking up the rest from reference TRBV2 and TRBJ2-5 gives the full variable domain: EPEVTQTPSHQVTQMGQEVILRCVPISNHLYFYWYRQILGQKVEFLVSFYNNEISEKSEIFDDQFSVERPDGSNFTLKIRSTKLEDSAMYFCASSEEGARRETQYFGPGTRLLVL.

This clonotype was detected ten times or more. The chain recombines TRBV18 with TRBJ2-7, with TRBD1 as a possible D gene (6 bases). V lost 2 bases to trimming and J lost 1 base, with 6 bases between them. Germline V gene sequence: CDR1 KGHSH, CDR2 LQKENI. This CDR3 has 13 amino acids. In DNA, the CDR3 is TGTGCCAGCTCACCAGGGACATCCTACGAGCAGTACTTC. Its protein is CASSPGTSYEQYF.

This clonotype was found many times. The V call is TRBV10-3, the J call TRBJ2-5, with D perhaps TRBD2 (5 bases). Trimming stripped 0 bases from V and 2 bases from J, with 19 bases between. The CDR3 consists of 18 residues. Looked up from germline, CDR1 is ENHRY and CDR2 is SYGVKD. For the CDR3, the DNA is TGTGCCATCAGTGAGTCAATTTACCCGGGGTCCAATCAAGAGACCCAGTACTTC. Amino acid sequence: CAISESIYPGSNQETQYF.

This clonotype was seen ten or more times. V is TRBV20-1 and J is TRBJ1-5, with unresolved D. Per the germline V gene, CDR1 is DFQATT and CDR2 is SNEGSKA (reference sequence). The length of the CDR3 is 16 residues. The V gene lost 0 bases and the J gene lost 6 bases, with 18 bases spanning the gap. Written as DNA, the CDR3 is TGCAGTGCTAGAGACCTATTTGACAAGGCAATTCAGCCCCAGCATTTT. Translated, it gives CSARDLFDKAIQPQHF.